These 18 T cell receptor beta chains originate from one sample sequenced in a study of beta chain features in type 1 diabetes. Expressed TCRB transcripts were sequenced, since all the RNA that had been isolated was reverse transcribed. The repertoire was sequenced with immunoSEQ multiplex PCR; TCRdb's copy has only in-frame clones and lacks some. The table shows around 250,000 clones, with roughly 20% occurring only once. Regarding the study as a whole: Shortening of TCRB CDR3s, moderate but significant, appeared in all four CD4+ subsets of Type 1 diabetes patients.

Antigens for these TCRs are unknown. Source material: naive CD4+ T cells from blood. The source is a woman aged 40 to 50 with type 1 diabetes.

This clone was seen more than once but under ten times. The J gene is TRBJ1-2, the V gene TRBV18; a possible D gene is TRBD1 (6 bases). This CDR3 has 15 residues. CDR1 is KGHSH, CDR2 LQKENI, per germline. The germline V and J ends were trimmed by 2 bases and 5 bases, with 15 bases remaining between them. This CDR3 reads CASSPTGTPRYGYTF. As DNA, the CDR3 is TGTGCCAGCTCACCAACAGGGACCCCTAGGTATGGCTACACCTTC.

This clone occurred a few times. The CDR3 reads CAWSGLAYNEQFF. CDR3 sequence (DNA): TGTGCCTGGAGTGGGCTAGCGTACAATGAGCAGTTCTTC. J is TRBJ2-1 and V is TRBV30; TRBD2 is a possible D gene (6 bases). The V end was cut by 1 base, the J end by 4 bases, with 8 bases between. Germline CDR1 reads GTSNPN; CDR2 reads SVGIG (reference sequence). This CDR3 comprises 13 residues.

The CDR3 protein is CASSQDRGRGEQYF. In DNA form, the CDR3 reads TGTGCCAGCAGCCAGGACAGGGGAAGGGGCGAGCAGTACTTC. V and J are TRBV7-3 and TRBJ2-7; 9 positions match TRBD1. CDR3 size: 14 residues. With V trimmed by 5 bases and J by 6 bases, 8 bases remained unmatched. CDR1 is SGHTA and CDR2 is FQGTGA in the germline V gene.

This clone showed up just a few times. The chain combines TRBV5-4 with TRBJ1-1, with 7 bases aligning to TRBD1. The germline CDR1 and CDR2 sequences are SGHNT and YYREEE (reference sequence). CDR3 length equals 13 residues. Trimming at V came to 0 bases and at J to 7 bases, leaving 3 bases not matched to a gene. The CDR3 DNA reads TGTGCCAGCAGCTTGGCCGGGACAGATGAAGCTTTCTTT. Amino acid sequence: CASSLAGTDEAFF.

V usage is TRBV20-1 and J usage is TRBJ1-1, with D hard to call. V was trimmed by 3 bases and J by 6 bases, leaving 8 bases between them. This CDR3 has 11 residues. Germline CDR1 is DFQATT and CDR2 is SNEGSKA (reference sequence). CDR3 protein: CSARSPPEAFF. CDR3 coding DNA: TGCAGTGCTAGGAGCCCTCCTGAAGCTTTCTTT.

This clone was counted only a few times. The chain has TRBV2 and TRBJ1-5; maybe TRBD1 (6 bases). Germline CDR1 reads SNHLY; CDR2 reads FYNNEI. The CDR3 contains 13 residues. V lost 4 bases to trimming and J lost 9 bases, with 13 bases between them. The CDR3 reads CASSVDSSMPQHF. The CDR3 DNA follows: TGTGCCAGCAGTGTGGACAGTTCTATGCCCCAGCATTTT.

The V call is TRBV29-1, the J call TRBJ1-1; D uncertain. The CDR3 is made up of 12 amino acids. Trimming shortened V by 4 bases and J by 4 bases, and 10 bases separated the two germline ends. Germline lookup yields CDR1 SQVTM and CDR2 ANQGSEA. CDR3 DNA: TGCAGCGTTGGAAGGGAGGCCACTGAAGCTTTCTTT. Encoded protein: CSVGREATEAFF.

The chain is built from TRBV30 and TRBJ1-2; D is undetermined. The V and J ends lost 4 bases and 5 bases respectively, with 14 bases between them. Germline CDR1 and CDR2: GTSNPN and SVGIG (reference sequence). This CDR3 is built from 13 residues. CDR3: CAWKPGPSYGYTF. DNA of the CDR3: TGTGCCTGGAAGCCAGGCCCATCATATGGCTACACCTTC.

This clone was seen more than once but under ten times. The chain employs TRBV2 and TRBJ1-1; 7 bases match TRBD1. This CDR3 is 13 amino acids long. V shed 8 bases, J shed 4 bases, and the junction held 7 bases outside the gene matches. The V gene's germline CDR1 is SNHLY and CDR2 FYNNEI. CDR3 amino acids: CASAQGEGTEAFF. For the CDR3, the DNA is TGTGCCAGCGCCCAGGGGGAAGGCACTGAAGCTTTCTTT.

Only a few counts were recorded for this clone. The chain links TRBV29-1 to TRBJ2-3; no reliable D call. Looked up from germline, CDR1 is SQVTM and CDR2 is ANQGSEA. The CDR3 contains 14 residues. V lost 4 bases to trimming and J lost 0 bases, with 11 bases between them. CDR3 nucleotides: TGCAGCGTTGTCAGTCAGTCTAGCACAGATACGCAGTATTTT. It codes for CSVVSQSSTDTQYF.

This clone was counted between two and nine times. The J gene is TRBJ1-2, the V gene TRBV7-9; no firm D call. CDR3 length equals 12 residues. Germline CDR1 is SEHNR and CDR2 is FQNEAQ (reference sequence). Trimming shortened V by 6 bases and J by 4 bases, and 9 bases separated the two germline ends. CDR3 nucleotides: TGTGCCAGCAGGCCCCGGGGCTATGGCTACACCTTC. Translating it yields CASRPRGYGYTF.

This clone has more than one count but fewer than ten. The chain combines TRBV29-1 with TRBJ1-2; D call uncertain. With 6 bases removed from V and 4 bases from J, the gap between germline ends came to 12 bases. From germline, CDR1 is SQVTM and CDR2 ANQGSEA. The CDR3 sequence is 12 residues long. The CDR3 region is CSVGATAYGYTF. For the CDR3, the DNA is TGCAGCGTAGGAGCGACGGCCTATGGCTACACCTTC.

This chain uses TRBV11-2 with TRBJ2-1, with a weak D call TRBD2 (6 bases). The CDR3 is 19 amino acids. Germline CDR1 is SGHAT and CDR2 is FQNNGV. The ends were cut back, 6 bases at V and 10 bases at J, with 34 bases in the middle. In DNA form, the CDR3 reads TGTGCCAGCAGTGTGCTGACCCAGGGAGGCCCCAAAACCGGGCCGGAGCAGTTCTTC. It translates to CASSVLTQGGPKTGPEQFF.

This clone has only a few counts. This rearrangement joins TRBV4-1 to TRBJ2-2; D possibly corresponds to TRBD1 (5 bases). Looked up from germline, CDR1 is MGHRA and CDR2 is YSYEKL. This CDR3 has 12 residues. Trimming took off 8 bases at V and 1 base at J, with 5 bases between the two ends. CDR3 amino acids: CASGQNTGELFF. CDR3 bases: TGCGCCAGCGGACAGAACACCGGGGAGCTGTTTTTT.

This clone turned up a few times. CDR3 residues: CSVPLPNTGELFF. CDR3 DNA: TGCAGCGTCCCACTCCCGAACACCGGGGAGCTGTTTTTT. The V and J genes are TRBV29-1 and TRBJ2-2; D ambiguous. V shed 6 bases and J shed 0 bases, with 8 bases lying between them. Germline CDR1 reads SQVTM; CDR2 reads ANQGSEA. This CDR3 is 13 amino acids long.

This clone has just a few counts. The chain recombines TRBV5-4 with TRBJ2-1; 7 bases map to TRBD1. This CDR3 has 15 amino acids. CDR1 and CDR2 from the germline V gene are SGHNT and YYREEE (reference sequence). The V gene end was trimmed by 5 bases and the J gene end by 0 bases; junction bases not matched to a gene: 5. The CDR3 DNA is TGTGCCAGCAGATATGACAGGGCCTCCTACAATGAGCAGTTCTTC. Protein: CASRYDRASYNEQFF.

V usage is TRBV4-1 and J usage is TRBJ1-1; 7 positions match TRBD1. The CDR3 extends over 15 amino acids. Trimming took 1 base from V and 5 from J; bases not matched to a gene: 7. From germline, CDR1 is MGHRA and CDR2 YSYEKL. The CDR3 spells CASSQVGQAGTEAFF. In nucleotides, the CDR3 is TGCGCCAGCAGCCAAGTAGGACAGGCCGGGACTGAAGCTTTCTTT.

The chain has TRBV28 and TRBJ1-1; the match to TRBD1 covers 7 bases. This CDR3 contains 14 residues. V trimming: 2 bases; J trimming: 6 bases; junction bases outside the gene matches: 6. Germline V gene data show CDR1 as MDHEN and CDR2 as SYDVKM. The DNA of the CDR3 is TGTGCCAGCAGTTTACCCGGACAGGTCGCTGAAGCTTTCTTT. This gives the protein CASSLPGQVAEAFF. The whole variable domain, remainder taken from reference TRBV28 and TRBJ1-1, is DVKVTQSSRYLVKRTGEKVFLECVQDMDHENMFWYRQDPGLGLRLIYFSYDVKMKEKGDIPEGYSVSREKKERFSLILESASTNQTSMYLCASSLPGQVAEAFFGQGTRLTVV.